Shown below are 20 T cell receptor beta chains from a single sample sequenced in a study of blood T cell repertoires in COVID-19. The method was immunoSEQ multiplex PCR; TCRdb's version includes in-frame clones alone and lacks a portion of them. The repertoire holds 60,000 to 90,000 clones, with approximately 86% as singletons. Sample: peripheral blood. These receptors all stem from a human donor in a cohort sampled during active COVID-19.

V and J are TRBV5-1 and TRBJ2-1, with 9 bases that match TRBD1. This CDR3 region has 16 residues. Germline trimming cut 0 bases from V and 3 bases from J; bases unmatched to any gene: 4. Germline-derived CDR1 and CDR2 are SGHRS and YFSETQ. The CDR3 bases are TGCGCCAGCAGCTTGGTATCGGGACAGGGCTACAATGAGCAGTTCTTC. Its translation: CASSLVSGQGYNEQFF.

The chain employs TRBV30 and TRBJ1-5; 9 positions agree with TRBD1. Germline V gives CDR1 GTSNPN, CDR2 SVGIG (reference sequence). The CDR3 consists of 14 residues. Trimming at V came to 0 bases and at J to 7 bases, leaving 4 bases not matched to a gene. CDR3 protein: CAWSVTGGGQPQHF. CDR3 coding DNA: TGTGCCTGGAGTGTCACAGGGGGCGGGCAGCCCCAGCATTTT.

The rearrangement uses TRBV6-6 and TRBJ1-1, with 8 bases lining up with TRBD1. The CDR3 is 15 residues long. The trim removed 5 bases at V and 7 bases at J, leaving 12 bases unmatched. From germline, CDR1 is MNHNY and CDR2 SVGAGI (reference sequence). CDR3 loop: CASSPGQGIPLEAFF. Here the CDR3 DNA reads TGTGCCAGCAGTCCCGGACAGGGAATCCCCCTTGAAGCTTTCTTT.

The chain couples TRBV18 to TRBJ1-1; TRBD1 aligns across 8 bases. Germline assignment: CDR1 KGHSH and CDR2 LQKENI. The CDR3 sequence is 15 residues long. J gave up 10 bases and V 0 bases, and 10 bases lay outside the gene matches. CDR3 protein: CASSPPSRGQLGAFF. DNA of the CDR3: TGTGCCAGCTCACCACCCAGCAGGGGGCAATTAGGAGCTTTCTTT. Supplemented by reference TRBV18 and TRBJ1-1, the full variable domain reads NAGVMQNPRHLVRRRGQEARLRCSPMKGHSHVYWYRQLPEEGLKFMVYLQKENIIDESGMPKERFSAEFPKEGPSILRIQQVVRGDSAAYFCASSPPSRGQLGAFFGQGTRLTVV.

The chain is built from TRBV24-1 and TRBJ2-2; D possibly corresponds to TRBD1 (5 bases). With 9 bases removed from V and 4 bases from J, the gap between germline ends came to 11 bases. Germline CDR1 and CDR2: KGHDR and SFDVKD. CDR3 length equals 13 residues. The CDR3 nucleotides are TGTGCCACCCGCGGACAAACCACCGGGGAGCTGTTTTTT. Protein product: CATRGQTTGELFF.

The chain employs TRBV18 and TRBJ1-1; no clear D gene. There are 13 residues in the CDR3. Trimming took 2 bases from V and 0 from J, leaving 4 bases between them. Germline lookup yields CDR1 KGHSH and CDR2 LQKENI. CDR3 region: CASSPDLNTEAFF. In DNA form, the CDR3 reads TGTGCCAGCTCACCAGACTTGAACACTGAAGCTTTCTTT.

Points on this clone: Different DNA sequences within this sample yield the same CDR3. The CDR3 spells CASSLDRGSYNEQFF. The CDR3 DNA is TGTGCCAGCAGCTTAGACAGGGGCTCCTACAATGAGCAGTTCTTC. The chain joins TRBV7-2 to TRBJ2-1; 7 bases map to TRBD1. J lost 0 bases, V lost 1 base, and 0 bases had no gene match. The CDR3 runs to 15 residues. Per the germline V gene, CDR1 is SGHTA and CDR2 is FQGNSA. Filled out from reference TRBV7-2 and TRBJ2-1, the complete variable domain reads GAGVSQSPSNKVTEKGKDVELRCDPISGHTALYWYRQSLGQGLEFLIYFQGNSAPDKSGLPSDRFSAERTGGSVSTLTIQRTQQEDSAVYLCASSLDRGSYNEQFFGPGTRLTVL.

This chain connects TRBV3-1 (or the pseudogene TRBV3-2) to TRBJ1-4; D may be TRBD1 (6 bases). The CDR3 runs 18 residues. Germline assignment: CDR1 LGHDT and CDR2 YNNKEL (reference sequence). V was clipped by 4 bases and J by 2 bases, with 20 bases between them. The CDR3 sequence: CASSRGGATVVTNEKLFF. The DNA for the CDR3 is TGTGCCAGCAGCCGGGGGGGCGCGACGGTAGTCACTAATGAAAAACTGTTTTTT.

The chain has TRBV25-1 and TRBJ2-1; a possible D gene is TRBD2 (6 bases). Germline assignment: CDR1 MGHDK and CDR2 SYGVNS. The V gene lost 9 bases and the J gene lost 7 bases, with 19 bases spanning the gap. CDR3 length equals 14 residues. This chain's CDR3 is CASTVGGSLNEQFF. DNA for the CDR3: TGTGCCAGTACCGTGGGGGGTTCGTTGAATGAGCAGTTCTTC.

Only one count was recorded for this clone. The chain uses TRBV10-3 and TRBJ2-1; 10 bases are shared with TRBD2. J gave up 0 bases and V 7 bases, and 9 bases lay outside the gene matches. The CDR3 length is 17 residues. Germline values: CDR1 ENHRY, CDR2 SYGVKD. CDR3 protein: CAITEASGSHSYNEQFF. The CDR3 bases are TGTGCCATCACCGAGGCTAGCGGGAGCCACTCCTACAATGAGCAGTTCTTC.

The CDR3 sequence is CASSEQGSYEQYF. For the CDR3, the DNA is TGTGCCAGCAGTGAGCAGGGTTCCTACGAGCAGTACTTC. The chain has TRBV6-1 and TRBJ2-7, with D maybe TRBD1 (5 bases). CDR1 is MNHNS, CDR2 SASEGT, per germline. CDR3 size: 13 residues. Between the trimmed V and J ends, which lost 3 bases and 1 base, there was a span of 7 bases.

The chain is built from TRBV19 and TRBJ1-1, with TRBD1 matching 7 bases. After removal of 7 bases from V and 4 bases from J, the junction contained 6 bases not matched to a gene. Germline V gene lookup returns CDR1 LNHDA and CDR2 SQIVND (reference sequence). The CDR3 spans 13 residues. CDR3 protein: CASTQTGTTEAFF. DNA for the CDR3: TGTGCCAGTACTCAGACAGGGACCACTGAAGCTTTCTTT.

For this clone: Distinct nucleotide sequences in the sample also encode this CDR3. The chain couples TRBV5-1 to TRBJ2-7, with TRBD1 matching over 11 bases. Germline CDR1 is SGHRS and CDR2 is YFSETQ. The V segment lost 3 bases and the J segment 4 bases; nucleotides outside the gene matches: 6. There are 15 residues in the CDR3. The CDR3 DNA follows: TGCGCCAGCAGCTGGGGGACAGGGGGAGTTTACGAGCAGTACTTC. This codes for CASSWGTGGVYEQYF.

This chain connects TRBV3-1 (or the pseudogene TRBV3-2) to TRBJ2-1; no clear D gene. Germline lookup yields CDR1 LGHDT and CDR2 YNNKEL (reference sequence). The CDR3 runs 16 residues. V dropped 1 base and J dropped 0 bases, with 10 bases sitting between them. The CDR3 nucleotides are TGTGCCAGCAGCCAAGCGTCCCCGAGCTCCTACAATGAGCAGTTCTTC. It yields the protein CASSQASPSSYNEQFF.

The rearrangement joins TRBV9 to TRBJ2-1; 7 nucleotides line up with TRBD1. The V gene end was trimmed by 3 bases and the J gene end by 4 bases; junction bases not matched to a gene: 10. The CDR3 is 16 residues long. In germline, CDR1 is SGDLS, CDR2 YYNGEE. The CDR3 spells CASSGRQGTTYNEQFF. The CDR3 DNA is TGTGCCAGCAGCGGTAGACAGGGTACAACATACAATGAGCAGTTCTTC.

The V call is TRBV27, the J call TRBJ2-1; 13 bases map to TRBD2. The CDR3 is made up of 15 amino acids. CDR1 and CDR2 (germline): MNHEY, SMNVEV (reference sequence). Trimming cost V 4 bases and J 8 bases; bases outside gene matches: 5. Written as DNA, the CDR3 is TGTGCCAGCAGTTCCGGACTAGCGGGAGTGCATGAGCAGTTCTTC. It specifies CASSSGLAGVHEQFF.

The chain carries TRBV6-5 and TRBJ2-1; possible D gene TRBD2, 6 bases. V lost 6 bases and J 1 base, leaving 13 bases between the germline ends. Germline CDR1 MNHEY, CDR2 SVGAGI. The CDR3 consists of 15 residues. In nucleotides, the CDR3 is TGTGCCAGCAGGAGATCCGGGACTTCCTACAATGAGCAGTTCTTC. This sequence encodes CASRRSGTSYNEQFF.

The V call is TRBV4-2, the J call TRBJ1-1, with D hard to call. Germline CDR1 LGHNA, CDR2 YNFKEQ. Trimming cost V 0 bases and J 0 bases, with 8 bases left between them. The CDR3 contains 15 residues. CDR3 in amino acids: CASSQEAGLNTEAFF. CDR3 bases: TGTGCCAGCAGCCAAGAGGCGGGTTTGAACACTGAAGCTTTCTTT.

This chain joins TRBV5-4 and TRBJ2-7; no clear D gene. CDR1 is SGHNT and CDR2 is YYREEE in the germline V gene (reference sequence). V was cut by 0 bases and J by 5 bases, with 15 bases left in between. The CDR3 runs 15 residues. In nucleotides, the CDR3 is TGTGCCAGCAGCTTGGCGGGTGTCTTCTCTCACGAGCAGTACTTC. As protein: CASSLAGVFSHEQYF.

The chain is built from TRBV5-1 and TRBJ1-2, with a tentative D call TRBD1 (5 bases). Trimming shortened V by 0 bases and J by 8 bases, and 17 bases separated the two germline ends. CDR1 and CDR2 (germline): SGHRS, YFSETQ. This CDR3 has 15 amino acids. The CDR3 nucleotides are TGCGCCAGCAGCTTGGAACCCCACCAGCGGGACGGCTACACCTTC. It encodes CASSLEPHQRDGYTF.